This TCR beta chain derives from a study of persistence of HIV-infected CD4 T cells. Study findings and constraints: Bulk TCR data could not be restricted to HIV-1-infected CMV-responding cells. Antigen-responding cells were enriched for degenerate expanded CDR3beta sequences.

As concerns this clone: The target antigen is unknown. The junction and the germline gene differ at one end; a read error may be behind it.

Cells were stimulated with overlapping HIV-1 Gag 15-mer peptides. CD4+ T cells upregulating both CD40 ligand and CD69 were sorted as responding cells. Inclusion required CMV-positive serology and CD4+ counts above 400 cells/uL. This CDR3 region has 12 residues. CDR1 SGHDT and CDR2 YYEEEE come from the germline V gene. The libraries were made with immunoSEQ version 4 in survey mode. Each sample used up to roughly 1 ug genomic DNA diluted to around 9.5 ng/uL. Assay used: immunoSEQ multiplex PCR; TCRdb lists only in-frame clones, some missing. The data contain over 10,000 clones, roughly 66% of them singletons.

This clonotype was obtained from an adult man with HIV who was CMV-seropositive. This rearrangement joins TRBV5-6 to TRBJ1-2; D gene ambiguous. The source was CD4+ T cells sorted from PBMCs after roughly 18-hour stimulation, collected from a patient who received antiretroviral therapy. In nucleotides, the CDR3 is TGTGCCAGCACCTTGGACCTCCATGGCTACACCTTC. It is translated as CASTLDLHGYTF.